This entry describes one TCR beta chain. This entry belongs to a study of T cells expressing NK-cell markers. The CDR3 runs to 15 residues. TCRdb reprocessed the 5' RACE reads and reports one entry per CDR3 protein, with no DNA. The sample table includes 200,000 to 300,000 distinct CDR3 sequences. The sequence was obtained from a man between 18 and 29 years old in good health. The sample comprised blood T cells: a sorted CD56 or NKG2C T cell subset, CD4+ or CD8+ T cells, or bulk PBMC T cells (not recorded which). The chain couples TRBV12-3 or TRBV12-4 to TRBJ2-1; there is no DNA to check the TCRdb D call of TRBD2. The CDR3 sequence is CASTFGLGQPGEQFF.